This T cell receptor beta chain is from a study of T cells in Graves' hyperthyroidism and ophthalmopathy. Across the study: Peripheral blood was collected at initial diagnosis, before any treatment. Regarding the study as a whole: Appearing also in blood were most of the thyroid clonotypes expanded above 0.001.

Amplification targeted TCR beta CDR3 regions from RNA transcripts. An initial round of RT-PCR targeting the TCR CDR3 relied on the HTBI primer set. TCRdb analysed the multiplex PCR reads with MiXCR anew, one entry per CDR3 protein. The sample lists 500,000 to 650,000 distinct CDR3 sequences; more than 14% were seen once. The V gene end was trimmed by 3 bases and the J gene end by 2 bases; junction bases not matched to a gene: 1. CDR3 length: 14 amino acids. Germline values: CDR1 SGHAT, CDR2 FQNNGV. This clonotype was seen repeatedly, ten times or more. The antigen remains unidentified. For ophthalmopathy patients, the Clinical Activity Score was at least 3 and the NOSPECS grade at least 4; duration was under 3 months.

The source of this sequence is a woman aged 45-60 years with Graves' ophthalmopathy. J is TRBJ2-5 and V is TRBV11-2; 9 positions agree with TRBD1. Sequencing input: blood. CDR3 sequence: CASSLGQGQETQYF. For the CDR3, the DNA is TGTGCCAGCAGCTTGGGACAGGGTCAAGAGACCCAGTACTTC.